The source of this T cell receptor beta chain is a study of blood T cell repertoires in COVID-19. Study information: Samples came from the United States, Italy and Spain, spanning acute and convalescent COVID-19. Sources were T cells, B-cell-depleted T cells, or PBMCs; the material itself was cDNA or gDNA.

The V and J ends lost 2 bases and 8 bases, in that order; junction bases with no gene match: 6. The CDR3 has 14 amino acids. Germline V gene sequence: CDR1 SGHRS, CDR2 YFSETQ. Per the original methods: Nucleated cell counts were estimated from reference gene primer amplification. Assay: immunoSEQ multiplex PCR; the TCRdb copy retains only in-frame clones and omits some. V, J and clone size reflect that table, while D and trimming were determined from the DNA. The data show 200,000 to 250,000 clones, approximately 80% seen once. The TCR sequence derives from a woman older than 75 with COVID-19, enrolled during active disease. The rearrangement links TRBV5-1 to TRBJ1-2, with 10 nucleotides matching TRBD1. The sample taken for sequencing was peripheral blood. CDR3 sequence: CASSFRQGAWGYTF. The CDR3 DNA reads TGCGCCAGCAGCTTTCGACAGGGGGCTTGGGGCTACACCTTC.